This TCR beta chain originates from a study of blood T cell repertoires in COVID-19. Study-wide background: Acute and convalescent COVID-19 samples came from the United States, Italy and Spain. T cells, B-cell-depleted T cells, or PBMCs provided the cDNA or gDNA that served as material.

The CDR3 extends over 15 amino acids. Germline V gene lookup returns CDR1 MGHRA and CDR2 YSYEKL. Germline trimming cut 4 bases from V and 8 bases from J; bases unmatched to any gene: 10. In the authors' workflow: Nucleated cell number was recorded as an estimate derived from reference gene primer amplification. Assay used: immunoSEQ multiplex PCR; TCRdb lists only in-frame clones, some missing. V, J and clone size are those of that table, while D and trimming were read from the DNA. The sample carries about 170,000 clones, around four fifths recorded once. V and J are TRBV4-1 and TRBJ1-2; 10 nucleotides align to TRBD1. The receptor comes from a woman aged 80 or over with acute or convalescent COVID-19. Sequenced input: peripheral blood. DNA for the CDR3: TGCGCCAGCAGCCTCCAAGAGGGACAGGGGAACGGCTACACCTTC. Its translation is CASSLQEGQGNGYTF.